This T cell receptor beta chain was retrieved from a study of blood T cell repertoires in COVID-19 (dated by TCRdb to 2020 to 2022). For context, the study as a whole: Samples from collaborators originated in the United States, Italy and Spain and spanned both the acute and convalescent phases of COVID-19. The material from the prospective study consisted of cDNA or gDNA derived from T cells, B-cell-depleted T cells, or PBMCs. Subjects who had been exposed to COVID-19, were actively infected with it, or had recovered from it provided the deeply sampled blood TCRbeta repertoires that made up the dataset. The repertoires were released in a freely available public database meant as a resource for research on the immune response to SARS-CoV-2. The samples were drawn from the first 160 participants of the ongoing ImmuneRACE study and from 1,254 subjects provided by 6 global collaborators. Sample metadata almost always included a de-identified subject ID, COVID-19 status, age in years and sex. Where HLA class I and class II types were available, the types were taken from metadata supplied by the sample provider, not from assay-based typing. Study-level results and caveats: The amount of clinical and demographic metadata varied by source and participant and was provided uncurated.

TCRbeta CDR3 regions were amplified from genomic DNA by means of the immunoSEQ Assay, a bias-controlled multiplex PCR. As for the original processing: The number of nucleated cells in each sample was estimated from the amplification of reference gene primers within the assay. To quantify the absolute abundance of each unique TCRbeta CDR3 rearrangement, sequence reads were collapsed and filtered. For each sample, productive Simpson clonality was calculated as the square root of Simpson's diversity index over productive rearrangements. What TCRdb holds here is the immuneACCESS table cut down to in-frame rearrangements. Part of the clones is not present; checked against another copy, under half of the missing clones reflect an unresolved V gene, and the others are unexplained. The V and J calls and clone size were taken over from that table, and D and trimming were inferred from the DNA. This sample holds tens of thousands of clones; roughly 70% were observed only once. The top ten clonotypes cover 3.5% to 4% of the sample.

One collaborating source in Seattle enrolled patients during active infection and followed them longitudinally through the course of disease. The collaborating institutions used their own protocols to collect whole blood in K2EDTA tubes. For TCRbeta analysis, collaborators shipped samples as frozen whole blood, isolated PBMCs, or DNA extracted from either of those sample types. From V the trimming removes 2 bases and from J it removes 9 bases, while the gene matches leave 12 bases of the junction unaccounted for. The CDR3 starts with the cysteine, ends with the phenylalanine, and has 17 residues. Of the read, only the CDR3 DNA is kept; its 51 bases are in frame from base 1. From a lookup of the germline V gene, CDR1 and CDR2 are KGHSH and LQKENI. In the case of this clone: Its antigen remains unidentified. The record has no base qualities; no much larger clone is one base away.

The sequence links TRBV18 to TRBJ2-1; 11 bases in the junction line up with TRBD2. The specimen was peripheral blood. The receptor was derived from a man aged 65-85 years with COVID-19, enrolled during active disease. Here the CDR3 is given as CASSPSGTSGSLSEQFF. Here is the DNA: TGTGCCAGCTCACCATCGGGAACTAGCGGGAGTTTAAGTGAGCAGTTCTTC.